This TCR beta chain was recorded in a study of cytomegalovirus exposure and HLA in healthy donors. Study as a whole: Genetic ancestry analysis placed under 90% of the 400 or so donors that were genotyped in the Caucasian-associated cluster.

Amplification used 60 Vbeta primers and 13 Jbeta primers. Assay used: immunoSEQ multiplex PCR; TCRdb lists only in-frame clones, some missing. The sample lists approximately 100,000 clones; around two thirds were seen once. The length of the CDR3 is 15 residues. The V gene's germline CDR1 is SNHLY and CDR2 FYNNEI. Trimming removed 6 bases from V and 4 bases from J, with 15 bases in between. Sequencing was done on a sample of PBMCs. The genes are TRBV2 and TRBJ1-4; D possibly corresponds to TRBD1 (6 bases). The origin of this receptor is a man between 45 and 60 years old in good health and CMV-seropositive. CDR3 in DNA: TGTGCCAGCAGCCCCGTAAGGGGGAGTAATGAAAAACTGTTTTTT. It encodes CASSPVRGSNEKLFF.